The 7 T cell receptor beta chains below were found in one sample sequenced in a study of T cells in Graves' hyperthyroidism and ophthalmopathy. TCR beta CDR3 regions were amplified from RNA. The HTBI set primed first-round TCR CDR3 RT-PCR. One entry per CDR3 protein, called by TCRdb with MiXCR from the multiplex PCR reads. The sample includes approximately 500,000 distinct CDR3 sequences, 46% of them seen just once. Sequencing used peripheral blood or thyroid tissue (not recorded which). Receptors were obtained from a woman between 18 and 30 years old with Graves' hyperthyroidism.

This clonotype was seen many times. The V gene is TRBV5-1, the J gene TRBJ1-5, with TRBD1 matching over 9 bases. The CDR3 has 15 amino acids. The trim removed 2 bases at V and 4 bases at J, leaving 4 bases unmatched. CDR1 and CDR2 (germline): SGHRS, YFSETQ. The CDR3 sequence is CASSLDGQGNQPQHF. The CDR3 nucleotides are TGCGCCAGCAGCTTAGACGGACAGGGGAATCAGCCCCAGCATTTT.

This chain links TRBV7-2 with TRBJ1-1; weak D call: TRBD1 (5 bases). The CDR3 runs 15 residues. Germline V CDR1 and CDR2: SGHTA, FQGNSA. V shed 1 base and J shed 3 bases, with 12 bases lying between them. The CDR3, as DNA: TGTGCCAGCAGCTTAGAAGCAGGGTCCGACACTGAAGCTTTCTTT. Its protein is CASSLEAGSDTEAFF.

This chain joins TRBV5-5 and TRBJ1-4; perhaps TRBD1 as D (5 bases). The ends were cut back, 0 bases at V and 5 bases at J, with 11 bases in the middle. This CDR3 comprises 15 residues. Germline loops: CDR1 SGHKS, CDR2 YYEKEE (reference sequence). CDR3 protein: CASSLAVGANEKLFF. The CDR3 coding sequence is TGTGCCAGCAGCTTGGCGGTAGGGGCGAATGAAAAACTGTTTTTT. The variable domain in full, with the rest retrieved from reference TRBV5-5 and TRBJ1-4, is DAGVTQSPTHLIKTRGQQVTLRCSPISGHKSVSWYQQVLGQGPQFIFQYYEKEERGRGNFPDRFSARQFPNYSSELNVNALLLGDSALYLCASSLAVGANEKLFFGSGTQLSVL.

This clonotype was found many times. CDR3 nucleotide sequence: TGTGCCAGCAGCTTGGCAGGACTAGCGGGCTCCGAGCAGTACTTC. Its translation is CASSLAGLAGSEQYF. The genes are TRBV5-4 and TRBJ2-7; 11 bases are a match to TRBD2. Losses at the gene ends were 0 bases for V and 6 bases for J; bases not matched to a gene: 5. This CDR3 comprises 15 residues. Germline lookup yields CDR1 SGHNT and CDR2 YYREEE (reference sequence).

This clonotype was recorded many times. V is TRBV12-3 or TRBV12-4 and J is TRBJ1-1, with 8 bases identical to TRBD1. J gave up 4 bases and V 6 bases, and 4 bases lay outside the gene matches. CDR3 length: 13 amino acids. The CDR3 loop reads CASRIQGVTEAFF. The CDR3 coding sequence is TGTGCCAGCAGGATACAGGGGGTCACTGAAGCTTTCTTT.

This clonotype was counted many times. The CDR3 region has the DNA TGTGCCAGCAGGGACAGGGAAAACTATGGCTACACCTTC. It codes for CASRDRENYGYTF. This chain uses TRBV25-1 with TRBJ1-2; TRBD1 matches at 8 bases. V was clipped by 6 bases and J by 2 bases; unmatched bases: 2. This CDR3 is 13 amino acids long. The V gene's germline CDR1 is MGHDK and CDR2 SYGVNS.

This chain links TRBV10-3 with TRBJ2-7; TRBD2 matches at 11 bases. The CDR3 runs to 12 residues. The germline gives CDR1 ENHRY, CDR2 SYGVKD. After removal of 10 bases from V and 6 bases from J, the junction contained 5 bases not matched to a gene. CDR3 sequence (DNA): TGTGCCACCGAACTAGCGGGAGCCGAGCAGTACTTC. The encoded protein is CATELAGAEQYF.